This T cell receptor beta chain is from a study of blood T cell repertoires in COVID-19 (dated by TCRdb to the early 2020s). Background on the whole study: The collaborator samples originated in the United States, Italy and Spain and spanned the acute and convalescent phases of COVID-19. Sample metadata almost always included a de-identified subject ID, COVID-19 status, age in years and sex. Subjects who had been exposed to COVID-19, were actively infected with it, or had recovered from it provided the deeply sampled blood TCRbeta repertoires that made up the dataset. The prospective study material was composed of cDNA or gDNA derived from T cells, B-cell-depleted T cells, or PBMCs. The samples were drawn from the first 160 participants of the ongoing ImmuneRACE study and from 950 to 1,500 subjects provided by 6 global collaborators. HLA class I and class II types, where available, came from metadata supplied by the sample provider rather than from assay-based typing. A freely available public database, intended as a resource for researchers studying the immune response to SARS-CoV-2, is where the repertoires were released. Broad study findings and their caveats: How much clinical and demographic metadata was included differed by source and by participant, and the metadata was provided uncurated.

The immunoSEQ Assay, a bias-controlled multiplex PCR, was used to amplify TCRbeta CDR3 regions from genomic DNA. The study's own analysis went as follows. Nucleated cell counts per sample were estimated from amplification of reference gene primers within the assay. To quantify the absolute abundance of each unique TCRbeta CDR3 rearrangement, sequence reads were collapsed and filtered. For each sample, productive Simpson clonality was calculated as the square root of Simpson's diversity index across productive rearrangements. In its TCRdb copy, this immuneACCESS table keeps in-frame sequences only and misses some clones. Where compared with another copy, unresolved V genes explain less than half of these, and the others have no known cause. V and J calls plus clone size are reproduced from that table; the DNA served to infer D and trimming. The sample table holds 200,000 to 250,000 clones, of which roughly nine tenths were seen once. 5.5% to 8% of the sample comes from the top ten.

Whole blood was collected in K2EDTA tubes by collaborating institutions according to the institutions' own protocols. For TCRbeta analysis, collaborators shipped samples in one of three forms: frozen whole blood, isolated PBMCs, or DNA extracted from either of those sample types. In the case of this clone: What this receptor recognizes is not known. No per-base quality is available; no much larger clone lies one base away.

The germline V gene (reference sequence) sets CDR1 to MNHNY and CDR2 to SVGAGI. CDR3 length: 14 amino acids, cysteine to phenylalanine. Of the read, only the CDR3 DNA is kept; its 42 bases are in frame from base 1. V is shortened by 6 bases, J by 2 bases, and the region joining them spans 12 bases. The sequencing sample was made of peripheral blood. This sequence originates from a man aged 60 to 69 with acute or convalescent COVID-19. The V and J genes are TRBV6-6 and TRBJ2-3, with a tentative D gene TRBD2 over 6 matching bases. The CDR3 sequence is CASSGGSLTDTQYF. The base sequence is TGTGCCAGCAGCGGGGGTTCACTCACAGATACGCAGTATTTT.